This paragraph covers one T cell receptor beta chain sequence. This sample was taken from a study of blood T cell repertoires in COVID-19. Study-level background: COVID-19 samples collected from the United States, Italy and Spain covered acute and convalescent phases. T cells, B-cell-depleted T cells, or PBMCs supplied cDNA or gDNA.

In the authors' methods: For nucleated cells, counts were estimated from reference gene primer amplification. TCRdb's copy holds only in-frame clones and misses some; the assay was immunoSEQ multiplex PCR. The DNA gave D and trimming, while V, J and clone size come from that table. This sample has 250,000 to 300,000 clones; around 86% occur once, and the top ten carry about 4%. V lost 3 bases and J lost 5, with 14 bases in between. In germline, CDR1 is SGDLS, CDR2 YYNGEE. This CDR3 is 14 amino acids long. Sequencing was carried out using peripheral blood. This rearrangement joins TRBV9 to TRBJ2-5, with D tentatively TRBD1 (6 bases). The receptor was derived from a man aged 18 to 29 with active or convalescent COVID-19. CDR3 sequence: CASSAWTESETQYF. The CDR3 DNA sequence: TGTGCCAGCAGCGCCTGGACAGAGTCGGAGACCCAGTACTTC.